This TCR beta chain came from a study of Graves' ophthalmopathy and Graves' hyperthyroidism (dated by TCRdb to the late 2010s). With respect to the entire study: Peripheral blood was collected at initial diagnosis, before any treatment. To tell Graves' ophthalmopathy apart from Graves' hyperthyroidism, and to predict which patients would progress to ophthalmopathy, the study relied on TCR beta repertoire signatures. In total, around 140 blood samples were TCR-sequenced: under 45 ophthalmopathy, about 75 hyperthyroidism and approximately 17 hyperthyroidism-to-ophthalmopathy patients. To explore V-J signatures that separate ophthalmopathy from hyperthyroidism, a discovery set of about a hundred patients was enrolled, consisting of fewer than 45 with ophthalmopathy and roughly 57 with stable hyperthyroidism. For independent validation, a separate cohort was made up of approximately 19 hyperthyroidism patients plus 17 patients who later progressed from hyperthyroidism to ophthalmopathy. In six hyperthyroidism patients, T-cell repertoires of thyroid tissue and blood were compared. After sampling, hyperthyroidism patients received methimazole starting at 30 mg daily, and ophthalmopathy patients received high-dose intravenous methylprednisolone. Results the study describes overall, beyond this receptor: Sample size was not statistically predetermined, and group allocation was not concealed from the investigators. Among expanded thyroid clonotypes with frequency above 0.001, most also showed up in blood, which suggests that blood repertoires may reflect the thyroid immune response. In cross-validation, the 13-signature model distinguished ophthalmopathy from stable hyperthyroidism with 87.88% sensitivity and roughly 81% specificity, while in the test set the corresponding values were approximately 80% and 75%. In validation, the model predicted ophthalmopathy progression with more than 55% sensitivity and roughly 72% specificity; fewer than 15 predicted patients were CT-confirmed with GO in a median of approximately six months.

This clonotype has ten or more counts. Its recognized antigen is unknown. Nothing much larger sits one base from this clone, and base qualities are not available. The ophthalmopathy patients had moderately to severely active disease, with a Clinical Activity Score of 3 or higher, a NOSPECS grade of 4 or higher, and a disease duration of less than 3 months. Patients with other autoimmune diseases, uncontrolled infections, pregnancy or lactation were excluded from the study. Diagnosis was based on clinical symptoms, serum thyroxine, TRAb, thyroid ultrasound and orbital computed tomography. PBMCs were isolated from 10 ml of fresh peripheral blood by Ficoll-Paque density gradient centrifugation. Total RNA was extracted with Trizol reagent and quality-checked on an Agilent 2100 Bioanalyzer. TCR beta CDR3 regions were amplified from RNA transcripts for repertoire sequencing. A first-round RT-PCR used HTBI primers with the Qiagen OneStep RT-PCR kit, followed by a second-round multiplex PCR, size selection and purification. The libraries underwent paired-end sequencing with 100 bp reads on an Illumina HiSeq2000. As for the authors' bioinformatics: Reads were processed with SOAPnuke, discarding reads with adapters, uncalled bases, mean Phred below 15, or no exact constant-primer or identifier match. High-quality paired reads were merged with COPE v1.2.5. Each unique nucleotide sequence was treated as a clonotype, and MiTCR v1.1 was used to align the clonotypes to the IMGT TRB V, D and J references. The analysis was limited to V-J combinations with a frequency above 0.0001, which together covered 99.2% of the repertoires. For each V-J combination, a TCR clonal expansion and chaos score was defined as F50 clonal expansion divided by the chaos observed in the TCRdist matrix. Welch's t-statistics and random forest were used to reduce the features to about 12 V-J combinations, which were then used as input to a naive Bayes classifier. The Morisita-Horn index was used to measure how similar the thyroid and blood repertoires were. TCRdb redid the processing of the public reads, applying fastp at Q25 and MiXCR, and retained in-frame beta chains. For every CDR3 protein sequence, its rows merge into one entry that carries the most common genes and DNA. TCRdb assigned the V and J calls; the authors' analysis was not used. For this sample there are 300,000 to 400,000 distinct CDR3 sequences; roughly 15% appear just once. The ten most abundant clones make up roughly 12% of the sample.

The trim is 4 bases for V and 6 bases for J, with a gap of 12 bases between the germline ends. CDR1 and CDR2 were assigned from the germline V gene as MNHNS and SASEGT. Counted from cysteine to phenylalanine, this CDR3 has 14 amino acids. Of the read, only the CDR3 DNA is kept; its 42 bases are in frame from base 1. The receptor chain draws on TRBV6-1 and TRBJ2-2; 6 matching bases give a weak D call of TRBD2. Sample: peripheral blood. The TCR comes from an adult man with Graves' ophthalmopathy. The CDR3 here reads CASSGRSGAGELFF. The DNA sequence follows: TGTGCCAGCAGTGGCCGATCGGGGGCCGGGGAGCTGTTTTTT.